These 24 T cell receptor beta chains came from one sample sequenced in a study of T cells in Graves' hyperthyroidism and ophthalmopathy. Amplified TCR beta CDR3 regions derived from RNA transcripts. When the TCR CDR3 underwent first-round RT-PCR, the HTBI primer set was used. TCRdb used MiXCR to reprocess the multiplex PCR reads, holding one entry per CDR3 protein. The sample lists roughly 200,000 distinct CDR3 sequences, roughly 18% occurring once. The source material was blood. All receptors come from a man aged 35 to 55 with Graves' hyperthyroidism.

The chain is built from TRBV29-1 and TRBJ1-2; no clear D gene. The CDR3 is 14 amino acids. Germline values: CDR1 SQVTM, CDR2 ANQGSEA. The V end was cut by 6 bases, the J end by 0 bases, with 14 bases between. CDR3 amino acids: CSVPAGVANYGYTF. The CDR3 DNA sequence: TGCAGCGTGCCAGCCGGGGTAGCTAACTATGGCTACACCTTC.

This clonotype was counted at least ten times. The chain links TRBV19 to TRBJ1-1; D is undetermined. V dropped 1 base and J dropped 0 bases, with 9 bases sitting between them. Germline loops: CDR1 LNHDA, CDR2 SQIVND (reference sequence). CDR3 length: 15 residues. Here the CDR3 reads CASSIGGLMNTEAFF. The CDR3 DNA reads as TGTGCCAGTAGTATAGGAGGACTAATGAACACTGAAGCTTTCTTT.

V is TRBV6-5 and J is TRBJ2-7, with TRBD1 matching 7 bases. The V segment lost 2 bases and the J segment 2 bases; nucleotides outside the gene matches: 6. CDR3 length: 15 amino acids. Germline assignment: CDR1 MNHEY and CDR2 SVGAGI. Here the CDR3 reads CASSYETGDTYEQYF. The CDR3 DNA reads TGTGCCAGCAGTTACGAAACAGGGGACACCTACGAGCAGTACTTC.

The sample holds many counts of this clonotype. The chain joins TRBV12-3 or TRBV12-4 to TRBJ1-1; no clear D. This CDR3 region has 13 residues. Deletions cut 0 bases from V and 4 bases from J, with 6 bases between. This CDR3 is CASSLAGVTEAFF. The CDR3 DNA follows: TGTGCCAGCAGTTTAGCTGGGGTCACTGAAGCTTTCTTT.

At least ten counts were recorded for this clonotype. The rearrangement links TRBV7-2 to TRBJ2-1, with 7 nucleotides matching TRBD1. Germline trimming cut 5 bases from V and 6 bases from J; bases unmatched to any gene: 4. Germline CDR1 reads SGHTA; CDR2 reads FQGNSA. The CDR3 is made up of 13 amino acids. CDR3 in DNA: TGTGCCAGCAGCGCCAACAGGGGCAATGAGCAGTTCTTC. Translation: CASSANRGNEQFF. The full variable domain, its missing parts supplied by reference TRBV7-2 and TRBJ2-1, is GAGVSQSPSNKVTEKGKDVELRCDPISGHTALYWYRQSLGQGLEFLIYFQGNSAPDKSGLPSDRFSAERTGGSVSTLTIQRTQQEDSAVYLCASSANRGNEQFFGPGTRLTVL.

The sample holds many counts of this clonotype. The chain has TRBV5-1 and TRBJ2-3; D is uncertain. The CDR3 has 14 amino acids. The germline V gene encodes CDR1 SGHRS and CDR2 YFSETQ. Trimming took off 2 bases at V and 2 bases at J, with 9 bases between the two ends. In DNA, the CDR3 is TGCGCCAGCAGCTTAACTCGAACCACAGATACGCAGTATTTT. Its translation is CASSLTRTTDTQYF.

In its sample, this clonotype was seen many times. The rearrangement links TRBV11-2 to TRBJ2-2; the D is unclear. The length of the CDR3 is 13 residues. Trimming left V 4 bases short and J 5 bases short, with 8 bases between. Germline values: CDR1 SGHAT, CDR2 FQNNGV. This CDR3 is CASSSRPTGELFF. The CDR3 bases are TGTGCCAGCAGCTCAAGACCGACCGGGGAGCTGTTTTTT.

The V and J genes are TRBV9 and TRBJ2-5; tentative D call: TRBD2 (7 bases). Trimming took 0 bases from V and 4 from J, leaving 16 bases between them. Germline V gives CDR1 SGDLS, CDR2 YYNGEE. The CDR3 covers 16 residues. The CDR3 is CASSVGVGGPGETQYF. CDR3 nucleotides: TGTGCCAGCAGCGTAGGGGTGGGGGGGCCGGGAGAGACCCAGTACTTC.

This clonotype appeared many times. The rearrangement links TRBV7-3 to TRBJ2-2; D remains ambiguous. CDR1 SGHTA and CDR2 FQGTGA come from the germline V gene. The CDR3 loop spans 12 amino acids. V lost 5 bases to trimming and J lost 6 bases, with 7 bases between them. CDR3 region: CASSPHSGELFF. In DNA, the CDR3 is TGTGCCAGCAGCCCCCACTCCGGGGAGCTGTTTTTT. The whole variable domain, remainder taken from reference TRBV7-3 and TRBJ2-2, is GAGVSQTPSNKVTEKGKYVELRCDPISGHTALYWYRQSLGQGPEFLIYFQGTGAADDSGLPNDRFFAVRPEGSVSTLKIQRTERGDSAVYLCASSPHSGELFFGEGSRLTVL.

The chain recombines TRBV29-1 with TRBJ2-3; tentative D call: TRBD2 (6 bases). CDR3 length: 16 amino acids. The ends were cut back, 1 base at V and 0 bases at J, with 14 bases in the middle. Per the germline V gene, CDR1 is SQVTM and CDR2 is ANQGSEA. CDR3 in amino acids: CSVEVGRGGSTDTQYF. Here the CDR3 DNA reads TGCAGCGTTGAAGTGGGTAGGGGAGGTAGCACAGATACGCAGTATTTT.

This clonotype was observed at least ten times. The V gene is TRBV20-1, the J gene TRBJ2-7; weak D call: TRBD1 (5 bases). The CDR3 spans 13 residues. With 3 bases removed from V and 2 bases from J, the gap between germline ends came to 11 bases. From germline, CDR1 is DFQATT and CDR2 SNEGSKA (reference sequence). CDR3 region: CSARGRVTYEQYF. CDR3 coding DNA: TGCAGTGCTAGGGGCAGGGTAACCTACGAGCAGTACTTC.

This clonotype has at least ten counts. This sequence joins TRBV3-1 and TRBJ1-6; D not resolved. Trimming shortened V by 3 bases and J by 4 bases, and 13 bases separated the two germline ends. CDR1 is LGHDT, CDR2 YNNKEL, per germline (reference sequence). The CDR3 has 16 residues. For the CDR3, the DNA is TGTGCCAGCAGCCAGTCATCCGGGAGGTATAATTCACCCCTCCACTTT. Translating it yields CASSQSSGRYNSPLHF. The full variable domain, in which reference TRBV3-1 and TRBJ1-6 provide the parts outside the CDR3, is DTAVSQTPKYLVTQMGNDKSIKCEQNLGHDTMYWYKQDSKKFLKIMFSYNNKELIINETVPNRFSPKSPDKAHLNLHINSLELGDSAVYFCASSQSSGRYNSPLHFGNGTRLTVT.

This chain uses TRBV18 with TRBJ1-1; tentative D call: TRBD1 (5 bases). Germline V gene sequence: CDR1 KGHSH, CDR2 LQKENI. V gave up 3 bases and J gave up 6 bases, with 11 bases separating them. The CDR3 contains 13 residues. The CDR3 sequence is CASSPRGVAEAFF. The CDR3 DNA reads as TGTGCCAGCTCACCGAGGGGTGTAGCTGAAGCTTTCTTT.

This clonotype was seen ten or more times. The V call is TRBV28, the J call TRBJ1-2, with a tentative D call TRBD1 (5 bases). The V end was cut by 11 bases, the J end by 6 bases, with 16 bases between. CDR1 is MDHEN, CDR2 SYDVKM, per germline. The CDR3 contains 12 residues. The CDR3 loop is CALNDRVDGYTF. Here the CDR3 DNA reads TGTGCCCTAAACGACAGAGTCGATGGCTACACCTTC.

In this sample, this clonotype turned up once. The chain joins TRBV20-1 to TRBJ2-3; TRBD2 agrees at 12 bases. The germline V gene encodes CDR1 DFQATT and CDR2 SNEGSKA (reference sequence). V was pared by 6 bases and J by 10 bases, with 11 bases of the junction left unmatched. This CDR3 has 14 amino acids. The CDR3 loop reads CSAEGASGGGAQYF. The CDR3 DNA follows: TGCAGTGCGGAGGGGGCTAGCGGGGGGGGAGCGCAGTATTTT.

This clonotype was counted at least ten times. Its ends do not fully match the called genes, so a read error is possible. The rearrangement joins TRBV29-1 to TRBJ2-6; no firm D call. Germline V gene lookup returns CDR1 SQVTM and CDR2 ANQGSEA. This CDR3 spans 12 amino acids. The CDR3 here is CSVEERANVLTF. CDR3 sequence (DNA): TGCAGCGTGGAAGAGAGGGCCAACGTCCTGACTTTC.

This clonotype was seen at least ten times. The rearrangement links TRBV5-1 to TRBJ2-3, with a weak D call TRBD2 (6 bases). The CDR3 extends over 16 amino acids. Germline CDR1 SGHRS, CDR2 YFSETQ. Deletions cut 5 bases from V and 0 bases from J, with 16 bases between. The CDR3 region has the DNA TGCGCCAGCAGTTACCCCCGGGGGTATAGCACAGATACGCAGTATTTT. Protein product: CASSYPRGYSTDTQYF.

This clonotype was seen more than once but under ten times. This chain joins TRBV3-1 and TRBJ2-7; D may be TRBD1 or TRBD2 (6 bases each). CDR1 is LGHDT, CDR2 YNNKEL, per germline (reference sequence). V was shortened by 4 bases and J by 4 bases, with 14 bases between the two germline ends. The CDR3 has 14 amino acids. DNA of the CDR3: TGTGCCAGCAGCCCGCGGGACAAGCGATACGAGCAGTACTTC. Translating gives CASSPRDKRYEQYF.

This clonotype was detected only a few times. The V and J genes are TRBV20-1 and TRBJ1-4; TRBD1 aligns across 7 bases. The germline gives CDR1 DFQATT, CDR2 SNEGSKA (reference sequence). V trimming: 6 bases; J trimming: 0 bases; junction bases outside the gene matches: 10. CDR3 length equals 16 residues. CDR3 sequence (DNA): TGCAGTGCCCTCTTCACAGGGGAAGCAACTAATGAAAAACTGTTTTTT. Amino acid sequence: CSALFTGEATNEKLFF.

Ten or more counts support this clonotype. V and J are TRBV18 and TRBJ2-3; 10 bases map to TRBD1. V dropped 3 bases and J dropped 2; count of bases not matched to a gene: 2. Germline V gene lookup returns CDR1 KGHSH and CDR2 LQKENI. The CDR3 is 15 amino acids. The CDR3 protein is CASSPGQGNTDTQYF. The CDR3 DNA reads as TGTGCCAGCTCACCGGGACAGGGGAACACAGATACGCAGTATTTT.

This clonotype came up many times. The chain carries TRBV20-1 and TRBJ2-7, with 9 bases that match TRBD1. The CDR3 sequence is 13 residues long. J gave up 5 bases and V 3 bases, and 5 bases lay outside the gene matches. CDR1 is DFQATT and CDR2 is SNEGSKA in the germline V gene (reference sequence). The CDR3 coding sequence is TGCAGTGCTAGGGGGACAGGGTTGGACGAGCAGTACTTC. It translates to CSARGTGLDEQYF.

V gene TRBV12-3 or TRBV12-4 combines with J gene TRBJ2-3; 10 bases agree with TRBD2. With 7 bases clipped from V and 5 bases from J, the junction kept 6 bases outside the gene matches. This CDR3 has 14 residues. The CDR3 DNA is TGTGCCAGCACCGAAGCGGGGGGGCAAGATACGCAGTATTTT. This translates into CASTEAGGQDTQYF.

This clonotype was detected ten times or more. This rearrangement joins TRBV5-1 to TRBJ1-5, with no clear D. V was clipped by 3 bases and J by 2 bases, with 6 bases between them. CDR1 and CDR2 (germline): SGHRS, YFSETQ. CDR3 length: 13 residues. This chain's CDR3 is CASSSDGNQPQHF. CDR3 in DNA: TGCGCCAGCAGCTCCGACGGCAATCAGCCCCAGCATTTT.

This clonotype occurred many times. This chain connects TRBV5-1 to TRBJ2-3, with D uncertain. The CDR3 has 17 amino acids. Germline V gives CDR1 SGHRS, CDR2 YFSETQ. Trimming took 0 bases from V and 1 from J, leaving 15 bases between them. CDR3 nucleotides: TGCGCCAGCAGCTTGGTAGTCTCGCCAGTGGGCACAGATACGCAGTATTTT. Its protein is CASSLVVSPVGTDTQYF.